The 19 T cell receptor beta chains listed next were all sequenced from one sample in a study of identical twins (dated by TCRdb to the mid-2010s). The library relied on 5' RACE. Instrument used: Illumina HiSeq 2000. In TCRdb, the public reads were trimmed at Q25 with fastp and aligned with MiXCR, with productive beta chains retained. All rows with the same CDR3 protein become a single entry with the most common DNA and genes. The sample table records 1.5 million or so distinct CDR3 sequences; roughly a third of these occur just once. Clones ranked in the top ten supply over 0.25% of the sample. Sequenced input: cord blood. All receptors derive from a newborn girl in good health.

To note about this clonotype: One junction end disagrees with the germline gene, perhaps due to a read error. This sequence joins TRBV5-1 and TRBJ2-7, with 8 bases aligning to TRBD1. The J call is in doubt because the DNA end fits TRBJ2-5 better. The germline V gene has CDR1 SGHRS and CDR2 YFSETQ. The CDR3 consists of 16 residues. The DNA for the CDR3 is TGCGCCAGCAGTCGGTATTTCGACAGGGGTCAAGGGACCCAGTACTTC. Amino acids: CASSRYFDRGQGTQYF.

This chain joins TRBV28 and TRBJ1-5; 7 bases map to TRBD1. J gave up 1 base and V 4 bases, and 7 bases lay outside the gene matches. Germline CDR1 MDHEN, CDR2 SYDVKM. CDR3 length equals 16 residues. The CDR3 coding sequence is TGTGCCAGCAGTTCCCGCAGGGGGGGCAGCAATCAGCCCCAGCATTTT. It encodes CASSSRRGGSNQPQHF. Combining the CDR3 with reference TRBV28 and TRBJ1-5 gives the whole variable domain DVKVTQSSRYLVKRTGEKVFLECVQDMDHENMFWYRQDPGLGLRLIYFSYDVKMKEKGDIPEGYSVSREKKERFSLILESASTNQTSMYLCASSSRRGGSNQPQHFGDGTRLSIL.

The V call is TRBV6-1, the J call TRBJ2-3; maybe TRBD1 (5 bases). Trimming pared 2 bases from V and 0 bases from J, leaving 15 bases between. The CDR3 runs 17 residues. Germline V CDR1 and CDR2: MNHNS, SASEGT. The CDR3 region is CASSEIGVAYSTDTQYF. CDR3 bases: TGTGCCAGCAGTGAAATAGGGGTAGCCTATAGCACAGATACGCAGTATTTT.

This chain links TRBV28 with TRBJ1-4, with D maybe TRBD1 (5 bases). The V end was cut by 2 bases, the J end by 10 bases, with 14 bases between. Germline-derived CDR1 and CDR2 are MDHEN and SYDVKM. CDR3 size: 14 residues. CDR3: CASSLGAFRGKLFF. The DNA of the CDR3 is TGTGCCAGCAGTTTAGGGGCCTTTAGGGGAAAACTGTTTTTT.

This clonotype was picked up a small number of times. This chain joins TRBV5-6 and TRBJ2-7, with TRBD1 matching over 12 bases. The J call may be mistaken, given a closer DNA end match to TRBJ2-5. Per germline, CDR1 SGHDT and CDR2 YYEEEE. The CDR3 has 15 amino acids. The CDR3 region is CASSLPGQGAQTQYF. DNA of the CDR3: TGTGCCAGCAGCCTACCGGGACAGGGGGCGCAGACCCAGTACTTC.

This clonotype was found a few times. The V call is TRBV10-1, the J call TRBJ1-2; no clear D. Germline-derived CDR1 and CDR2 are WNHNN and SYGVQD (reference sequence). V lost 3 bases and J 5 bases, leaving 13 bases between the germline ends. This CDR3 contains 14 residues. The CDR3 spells CASSDSLAGYGYTF. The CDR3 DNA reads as TGCGCCAGCAGTGATTCTCTCGCTGGGTATGGCTACACCTTC.

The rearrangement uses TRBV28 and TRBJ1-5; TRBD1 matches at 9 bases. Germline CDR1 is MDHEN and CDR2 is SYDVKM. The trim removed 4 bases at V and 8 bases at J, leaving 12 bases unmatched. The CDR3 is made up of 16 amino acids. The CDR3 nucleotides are TGTGCCAGCAGTTCGGACAGGGGACGCCTCGGGGAGCCCCAGCATTTT. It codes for CASSSDRGRLGEPQHF.

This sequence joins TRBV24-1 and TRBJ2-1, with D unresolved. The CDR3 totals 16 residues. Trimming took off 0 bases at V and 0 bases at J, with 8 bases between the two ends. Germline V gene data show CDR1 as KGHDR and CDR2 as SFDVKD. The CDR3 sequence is CATSDLWATSYNEQFF. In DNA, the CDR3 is TGTGCCACCAGTGATTTGTGGGCTACCTCCTACAATGAGCAGTTCTTC.

The CDR3 is CASTLGQGNSPLHF. DNA of the CDR3: TGTGCCAGCACCCTCGGACAGGGTAATTCACCCCTCCACTTT. The V call is TRBV2, the J call TRBJ1-6, with TRBD1 identical over 8 bases. Unmatched junction bases numbered 5, after V lost 7 bases and J lost 6 bases. The CDR3 is 14 residues long. The V gene's germline CDR1 is SNHLY and CDR2 FYNNEI.

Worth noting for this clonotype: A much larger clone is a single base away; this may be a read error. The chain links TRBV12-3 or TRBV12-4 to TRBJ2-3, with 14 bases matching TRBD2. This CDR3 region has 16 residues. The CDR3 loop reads CASSYPGLAGADAQYF. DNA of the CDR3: TGTGCCAGCAGTTATCCGGGACTAGCGGGAGCAGATGCGCAGTATTTT.

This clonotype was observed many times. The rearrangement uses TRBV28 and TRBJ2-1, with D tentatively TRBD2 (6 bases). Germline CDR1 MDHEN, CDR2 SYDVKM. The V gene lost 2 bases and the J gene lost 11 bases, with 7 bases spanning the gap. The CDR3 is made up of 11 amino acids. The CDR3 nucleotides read TGTGCCAGCAGTTTAGGGGGGAAGCAGTTCTTC. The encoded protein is CASSLGGKQFF.

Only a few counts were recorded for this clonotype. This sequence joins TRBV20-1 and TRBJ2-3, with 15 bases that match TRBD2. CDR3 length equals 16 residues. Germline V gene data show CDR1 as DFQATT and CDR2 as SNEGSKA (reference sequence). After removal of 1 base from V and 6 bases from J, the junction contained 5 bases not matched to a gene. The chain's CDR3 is CSARGTSGRARDTQYF. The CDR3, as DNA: TGCAGTGCTAGAGGGACTAGCGGGAGGGCCCGGGATACGCAGTATTTT.

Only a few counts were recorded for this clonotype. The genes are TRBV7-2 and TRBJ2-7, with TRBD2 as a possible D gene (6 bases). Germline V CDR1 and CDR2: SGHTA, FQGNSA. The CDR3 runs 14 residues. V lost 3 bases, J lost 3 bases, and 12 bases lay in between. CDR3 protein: CASSLGGTLYEQYF. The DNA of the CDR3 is TGTGCCAGCAGCTTGGGCGGGACCCTCTACGAGCAGTACTTC. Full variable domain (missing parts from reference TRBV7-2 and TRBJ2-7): GAGVSQSPSNKVTEKGKDVELRCDPISGHTALYWYRQSLGQGLEFLIYFQGNSAPDKSGLPSDRFSAERTGGSVSTLTIQRTQQEDSAVYLCASSLGGTLYEQYFGPGTRLTVT.

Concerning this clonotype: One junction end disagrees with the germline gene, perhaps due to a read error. CDR3 loop: CASSQEAAYNKQFF. DNA for the CDR3: TGTGCCAGCAGCCAAGAAGCGGCCTACAATAAGCAGTTCTTC. The J gene is TRBJ2-1, the V gene TRBV4-2; tentatively, D is TRBD2 (5 bases). The CDR3 covers 14 residues. Germline V gene lookup returns CDR1 LGHNA and CDR2 YNFKEQ.

The CDR3 DNA sequence: TGTGCCAGCAGTCCTCGGGACAGGGACACCGGGGAGCTGTTTTTT. It translates to CASSPRDRDTGELFF. The chain recombines TRBV12-3 or TRBV12-4 with TRBJ2-2; the match to TRBD1 covers 9 bases. The CDR3 runs to 15 residues. The trim removed 5 bases at V and 3 bases at J, leaving 4 bases unmatched.

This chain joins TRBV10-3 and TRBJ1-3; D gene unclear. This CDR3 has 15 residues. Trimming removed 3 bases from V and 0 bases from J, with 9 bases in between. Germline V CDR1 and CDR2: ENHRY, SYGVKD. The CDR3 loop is CAISDSVSSGNTIYF. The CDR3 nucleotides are TGTGCCATCAGTGACTCAGTGAGCTCTGGAAACACCATATATTTT.

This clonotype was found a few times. The DNA for the CDR3 is TGTGCCAGCAGTCGACTAGCGTGGCAGTACTTC. The encoded protein is CASSRLAWQYF. The rearrangement uses TRBV2 and TRBJ2-7; 8 bases are a match to TRBD2. Germline loops: CDR1 SNHLY, CDR2 FYNNEI. The ends lost 5 bases at V and 9 bases at J; junction bases unmatched: 3. The CDR3 is 11 residues long.

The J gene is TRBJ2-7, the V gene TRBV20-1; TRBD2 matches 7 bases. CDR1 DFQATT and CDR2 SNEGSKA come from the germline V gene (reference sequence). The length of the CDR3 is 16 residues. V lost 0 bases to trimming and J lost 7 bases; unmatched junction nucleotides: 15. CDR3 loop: CSAREAGGGSYNEQYF. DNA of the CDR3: TGCAGTGCTAGAGAGGCGGGCGGGGGATCCTACAATGAGCAGTACTTC.

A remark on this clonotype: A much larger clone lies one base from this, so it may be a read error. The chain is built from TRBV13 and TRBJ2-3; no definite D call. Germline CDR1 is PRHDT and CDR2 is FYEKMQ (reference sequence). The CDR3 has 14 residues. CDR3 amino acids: CASSPTPKVDMQYF. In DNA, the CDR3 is TGTGCCAGCAGCCCAACCCCTAAGGTGGATATGCAGTATTTT.